This TCR beta chain was recovered during a study of shared clonotypes between healthy human individuals. Sequencing used immunoSEQ multiplex PCR; TCRdb keeps in-frame clones, though not all of them. Of hundreds of thousands of clones detected, around 78% appear once; the ten largest clones hold around 2%. V shed 0 bases and J 8 bases; nucleotides not matched to a gene: 10. Germline CDR1 SGHTS, CDR2 YDEGEE. The CDR3 extends over 16 amino acids. The sequence derives from a woman in her twenties or thirties in good health. Sequencing was done on a sample of memory CD4+ T cells sorted from blood. The sample's subset: CD45RA-negative fraction. This rearrangement joins TRBV5-8 to TRBJ2-1, with 8 bases fitting TRBD2. The DNA of the CDR3 is TGTGCCAGCAGCTTGGGGCTCGGCGGGGGGATACATGAGCAGTTCTTC. Encoded protein: CASSLGLGGGIHEQFF. Full variable domain (remainder filled in from reference TRBV5-8 and TRBJ2-1): EAGVTQSPTHLIKTRGQQATLRCSPISGHTSVYWYQQALGLGLQFLLWYDEGEERNRGNFPPRFSGRQFPNYSSELNVNALELEDSALYLCASSLGLGGGIHEQFFGPGTRLTVL.